These 25 T cell receptor beta chains share one sample of origin, sequenced in a study of post-analysis software for immune sequencing data. Prepared libraries of TCR beta cDNA carried unique molecular identifiers. Each CDR3 protein gets one entry after TCRdb re-called the PCR reads with MiXCR. The sample has about 160,000 distinct CDR3 sequences, 35% to 40% seen once. The sequences come from blood, collected after autologous hematopoietic stem cell transplantation. These TCRs come from a girl aged 10 to 17 with multiple sclerosis.

The chain couples TRBV5-8 to TRBJ2-1; the match to TRBD2 covers 10 bases. Germline V gives CDR1 SGHTS, CDR2 YDEGEE. The CDR3 length is 16 residues. J was trimmed by 6 bases and V by 3 bases; bases with no gene match: 9. The CDR3 loop is CASSSRSGRGLNEQFF. The CDR3 region has the DNA TGTGCCAGCAGCTCCCGCAGCGGGAGGGGGCTCAATGAGCAGTTCTTC. The full variable domain, with the rest looked up from reference TRBV5-8 and TRBJ2-1, is EAGVTQSPTHLIKTRGQQATLRCSPISGHTSVYWYQQALGLGLQFLLWYDEGEERNRGNFPPRFSGRQFPNYSSELNVNALELEDSALYLCASSSRSGRGLNEQFFGPGTRLTVL.

This rearrangement joins TRBV20-1 to TRBJ1-2; TRBD1 matches at 8 bases. The CDR3 length is 15 residues. CDR1 is DFQATT, CDR2 SNEGSKA, per germline (reference sequence). Trimming removed 3 bases from V and 8 bases from J; junction bases left unmatched: 14. Here the CDR3 DNA reads TGCAGTGCTAGCTACAGGGGGTCAGTTACGTGGGGCTACACCTTC. Its translation: CSASYRGSVTWGYTF.

This clonotype was seen more than once but under ten times. The rearrangement links TRBV7-2 to TRBJ2-3; D not resolved. CDR1 is SGHTA and CDR2 is FQGNSA in the germline V gene. The V gene lost 1 base and the J gene lost 2 bases, with 13 bases spanning the gap. This CDR3 region has 16 residues. DNA for the CDR3: TGTGCCAGCAGCTTAGACCTAGGTCTACTCACAGATACGCAGTATTTT. Its translation: CASSLDLGLLTDTQYF. The variable domain in full, completed from reference TRBV7-2 and TRBJ2-3, reads GAGVSQSPSNKVTEKGKDVELRCDPISGHTALYWYRQSLGQGLEFLIYFQGNSAPDKSGLPSDRFSAERTGGSVSTLTIQRTQQEDSAVYLCASSLDLGLLTDTQYFGPGTRLTVL.

The chain is built from TRBV15 and TRBJ1-2; no clear D gene. This CDR3 comprises 15 residues. Trimming took 0 bases from V and 8 from J, leaving 16 bases between them. In germline, CDR1 is LNHNV, CDR2 YYDKDF (reference sequence). The CDR3 coding sequence is TGTGCCACCAGCAGAGATTATGCGGGAACGAGAGGCTACACCTTC. Translating it yields CATSRDYAGTRGYTF.

In this sample, this clonotype turned up a few times. This chain connects TRBV10-2 to TRBJ2-3; no firm D call. The germline gives CDR1 WSHSY, CDR2 SAAADI. The CDR3 is 15 residues long. Trimming removed 8 bases from V and 1 base from J, with 16 bases in between. CDR3 in amino acids: CASGWAAVGTDTQYF. The CDR3 DNA sequence: TGCGCCAGCGGTTGGGCGGCGGTAGGCACAGATACGCAGTATTTT.

The gene calls are TRBV15 and TRBJ2-1; D might be TRBD2 (6 bases). Germline loops: CDR1 LNHNV, CDR2 YYDKDF (reference sequence). There are 12 residues in the CDR3. Trimming removed 5 bases at V and 10 bases at J, with 12 bases between. The CDR3 DNA reads TGTGCCACCAGCGGGCGGGGTTACGAGCAGTTCTTC. Protein: CATSGRGYEQFF. Drawing the rest from reference TRBV15 and TRBJ2-1, the complete variable domain is DAMVIQNPRYQVTQFGKPVTLSCSQTLNHNVMYWYQQKSSQAPKLLFHYYDKDFNNEADTPDNFQSRRPNTSFCFLDIRSPGLGDTAMYLCATSGRGYEQFFGPGTRLTVL.

The table lists this clonotype with a few counts. The chain joins TRBV12-3 or TRBV12-4 to TRBJ1-1; possibly TRBD1 for D (5 bases). The CDR3 is 15 residues long. V lost 3 bases, J lost 0 bases, and 11 bases lay in between. The CDR3 DNA reads TGTGCCAGCAGTTTTAGGGGACTGCTGAACACTGAAGCTTTCTTT. Translation gives CASSFRGLLNTEAFF.

This clonotype was counted only a few times. This sequence joins TRBV5-1 and TRBJ1-2; D is perhaps TRBD1 (6 bases). Germline CDR1 is SGHRS and CDR2 is YFSETQ. V lost 0 bases and J 3 bases, leaving 12 bases between the germline ends. CDR3 size: 15 residues. In DNA form, the CDR3 reads TGCGCCAGCAGCTTGGGATACGGGGGCGACTATGGCTACACCTTC. Its protein is CASSLGYGGDYGYTF.

As concerns this clonotype: One junction end does not reproduce the germline sequence, and a read error may be involved. This chain joins TRBV7-8 and TRBJ2-6; D may be TRBD2 (5 bases). This CDR3 has 17 residues. From germline, CDR1 is SGHVS and CDR2 FQNEAQ. CDR3 sequence: CANSSGSQLSGANVLTF. CDR3 DNA sequence: TGTGCCAACAGCTCGGGATCTCAGCTCTCTGGGGCCAACGTCCTGACTTTC. Supplemented by reference TRBV7-8 and TRBJ2-6, the full variable domain reads GAGVSQSPRYKVAKRGQDVALRCDPISGHVSLFWYQQALGQGPEFLTYFQNEAQLDKSGLPSDRFFAERPEGSVSTLKIQRTQQEDSAVYLCANSSGSQLSGANVLTFGAGSRLTVL.

This clonotype came up a few times. This chain uses TRBV5-5 with TRBJ2-2, with 9 bases lining up with TRBD1. CDR1 is SGHKS, CDR2 YYEKEE, per germline (reference sequence). The CDR3 is 15 amino acids. V trimming: 4 bases; J trimming: 1 base; junction bases outside the gene matches: 2. This chain's CDR3 is CASSPTGGNTGELFF. CDR3 sequence (DNA): TGTGCCAGCAGCCCGACAGGGGGGAACACCGGGGAGCTGTTTTTT.

A few counts support this clonotype. The CDR3 sequence is CASSFFRNTDTQYF. The CDR3 DNA reads as TGTGCCAGCAGTTTTTTCCGGAACACAGATACGCAGTATTTT. This sequence joins TRBV27 and TRBJ2-3, with D hard to call. The germline V gene encodes CDR1 MNHEY and CDR2 SMNVEV (reference sequence). V gave up 3 bases and J gave up 2 bases, with 9 bases separating them. The CDR3 runs 14 residues.

This clonotype was seen at least ten times. This chain links TRBV29-1 with TRBJ1-2; D perhaps matches TRBD1 (5 bases). The CDR3 has 12 amino acids. CDR1 is SQVTM and CDR2 is ANQGSEA in the germline V gene. V gave up 4 bases and J gave up 8 bases, with 14 bases separating them. The DNA of the CDR3 is TGCAGCGTTGCAGGGAGAGGAGGAGGCTACACCTTC. This sequence encodes CSVAGRGGGYTF.

The chain is built from TRBV28 and TRBJ1-1; the match to TRBD1 covers 7 bases. This CDR3 has 14 residues. V gave up 7 bases and J gave up 7 bases; unmatched junction bases: 12. Germline lookup yields CDR1 MDHEN and CDR2 SYDVKM. CDR3 coding DNA: TGTGCCAGCAAAGGGGGCAATCCCCGGCATGAAGCTTTCTTT. It is translated as CASKGGNPRHEAFF.

This sequence joins TRBV28 and TRBJ2-3, with 9 bases fitting TRBD2. The germline CDR1 and CDR2 sequences are MDHEN and SYDVKM. The trim removed 3 bases at V and 15 bases at J, leaving 13 bases unmatched. The CDR3 has 14 residues. The CDR3 coding sequence is TGTGCCAGCAGTTTGCGGCCTAGCGGGGAGTTATCCTATTTT. This sequence encodes CASSLRPSGELSYF.

This clonotype was counted a few times. The V and J genes are TRBV7-2 and TRBJ2-5, with no clear D. V was trimmed by 2 bases and J by 4 bases, leaving 8 bases between them. The germline V gene encodes CDR1 SGHTA and CDR2 FQGNSA. The CDR3 contains 13 residues. CDR3 nucleotide sequence: TGTGCCAGCAGCTTACCCGGCGGAGAGACCCAGTACTTC. Its protein product is CASSLPGGETQYF. Full variable domain (rest looked up from reference TRBV7-2 and TRBJ2-5): GAGVSQSPSNKVTEKGKDVELRCDPISGHTALYWYRQSLGQGLEFLIYFQGNSAPDKSGLPSDRFSAERTGGSVSTLTIQRTQQEDSAVYLCASSLPGGETQYFGPGTRLLVL.

The CDR3 sequence is CSVNALGRFYNEQFF. CDR3 coding DNA: TGCAGTGTCAACGCCCTCGGCAGGTTCTACAATGAGCAGTTCTTC. The chain has TRBV20-1 and TRBJ2-1; no firm D call. Germline CDR1 DFQATT, CDR2 SNEGSKA (reference sequence). The CDR3 extends over 15 amino acids. Trimming left V 7 bases short and J 3 bases short, with 19 bases between.

V is TRBV14 and J is TRBJ2-7, with D possibly being TRBD1 or TRBD2 (6 bases each). The ends were cut back, 0 bases at V and 7 bases at J, with 13 bases in the middle. The CDR3 spans 14 residues. Germline V gives CDR1 SGHDN, CDR2 FVKESK. CDR3 loop: CASSQDLGAGEQYF. The CDR3 DNA is TGTGCCAGCAGCCAAGATTTGGGGGCGGGGGAGCAGTACTTC.

As regards this clonotype: The junction and the germline gene differ at one end; a read error may be behind it. The CDR3 region has the DNA TGCGGTGCTAGACAGGTGGGGACAGGGGACTCCTACGAGCAGTACTTC. Protein: CGARQVGTGDSYEQYF. The V gene is TRBV20-1, the J gene TRBJ2-7, with 10 bases matching TRBD1. Germline V gene lookup returns CDR1 DFQATT and CDR2 SNEGSKA (reference sequence). The CDR3 is 16 residues long.

This clonotype was picked up a small number of times. V and J are TRBV2 and TRBJ2-7; 12 nucleotides agree with TRBD2. Germline values: CDR1 SNHLY, CDR2 FYNNEI. CDR3 length: 13 residues. J gave up 3 bases and V 6 bases, and 0 bases lay outside the gene matches. CDR3 DNA sequence: TGTGCCAGCAGGACTAGCGGGGGCTACGAGCAGTACTTC. This codes for CASRTSGGYEQYF.

The rearrangement uses TRBV7-9 and TRBJ2-1; D possibly corresponds to TRBD2 (5 bases). CDR3 length: 13 amino acids. Trimming took off 3 bases at V and 6 bases at J, with 9 bases between the two ends. The germline V gene has CDR1 SEHNR and CDR2 FQNEAQ (reference sequence). The CDR3 bases are TGTGCCAGCAGCTTTGCTAGCTTCAATGAGCAGTTCTTC. Translation: CASSFASFNEQFF.

The V gene is TRBV20-1, the J gene TRBJ2-1; D unresolved. The CDR3 extends over 13 amino acids. Per germline, CDR1 DFQATT and CDR2 SNEGSKA (reference sequence). The CDR3 DNA sequence: TGCAGCACCTCCCCCAATTCCTACAATGAGCAGTTCTTC. It is translated as CSTSPNSYNEQFF.

This chain joins TRBV5-1 and TRBJ1-2; D not resolved. The CDR3 is made up of 11 amino acids. CDR1 and CDR2 from the germline V gene are SGHRS and YFSETQ. The V gene lost 5 bases and the J gene lost 5 bases, with 7 bases spanning the gap. The CDR3 nucleotides read TGCGCCAGCAGTACCGGTTATGGCTACACCTTC. It is translated as CASSTGYGYTF.

V is TRBV3-1 and J is TRBJ2-3; no reliable D call. CDR1 and CDR2 from the germline V gene are LGHDT and YNNKEL (reference sequence). The V end lost 8 bases, the J end lost 14 bases, and 20 bases lay between the germline ends. This CDR3 is built from 12 residues. In DNA form, the CDR3 reads TGTGCCAGCGGCTCAGCCACGAGAACCCCGTATTTT. This sequence encodes CASGSATRTPYF.

The V gene is TRBV5-1, the J gene TRBJ2-2, with 8 bases that match TRBD2. Germline CDR1 SGHRS, CDR2 YFSETQ. There are 16 residues in the CDR3. Trimming removed 2 bases from V and 0 bases from J; junction bases left unmatched: 3. The CDR3 sequence: CASSFLSGTNTGELFF. The CDR3, as DNA: TGCGCCAGCAGCTTCCTTAGCGGGACGAACACCGGGGAGCTGTTTTTT.

This clonotype was found a few times. This rearrangement joins TRBV10-3 to TRBJ2-3; TRBD2 aligns across 7 bases. Trimming cost V 8 bases and J 2 bases; bases outside gene matches: 13. The germline V gene encodes CDR1 ENHRY and CDR2 SYGVKD. The CDR3 loop spans 16 amino acids. In DNA, the CDR3 is TGTGCCATCTCACGCTCCCCAGCGGGGAACACAGATACGCAGTATTTT. This translates into CAISRSPAGNTDTQYF.